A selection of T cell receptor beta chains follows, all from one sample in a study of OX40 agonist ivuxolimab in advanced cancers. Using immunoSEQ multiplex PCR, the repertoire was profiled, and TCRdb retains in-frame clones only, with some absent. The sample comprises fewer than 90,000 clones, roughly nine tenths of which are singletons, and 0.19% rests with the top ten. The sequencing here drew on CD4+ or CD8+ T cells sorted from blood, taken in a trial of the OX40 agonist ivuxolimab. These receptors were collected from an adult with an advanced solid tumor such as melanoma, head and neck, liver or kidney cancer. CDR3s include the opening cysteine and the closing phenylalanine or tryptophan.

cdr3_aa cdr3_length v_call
CASSSPRSGTYNEQFF 16 TRBV7-9
CASSPSPGGQETQYF 15 TRBV5-1
CASSRSWGSLTEDTQYF 17 TRBV7-8
CASRRQGAGDEKLFF 15 TRBV27
CASSRGVSGIYSYNEQFF 18 TRBV7-9
CASSARDRAPYGYTF 15 TRBV5-4
CASSTTTGMVAGYTF 15 TRBV7-2
CASSSRTNSYNEQFF 15 TRBV7-8
CATRDSRETQYF 12 TRBV19
CASNKQGGYEQYF 13 TRBV7-9
CASSQESVGANEKLFF 16 TRBV4-2
CASSFEGFWSETQYF 15 TRBV5-1
CASGEGLVGGEQFF 14 TRBV5-1
CASSLGLGTNTEAFF 15 TRBV5-4
CASARTSGRYNEQFF 15 TRBV6-4